The clone carrying this TCR beta chain was counted a few times. Its antigen is unidentified. Unique molecular identifiers were attached to individual cDNA molecules. TCRdb reanalysed the 5' RACE reads using MiXCR and keeps one entry per CDR3 protein. This sample has tens of thousands of distinct CDR3 sequences; over 9.5% occur once, and the top ten carry 6.5%. This sample stems from a study of early T cells in non-severe SARS-CoV-2 infection. Study overall: With bulk RNA from unsorted whole blood as input, sequencing yielded unpaired chains. General observations from the study: Comparison of clonotypes with VDJdb favored anti-spike CD8 responses while missing private and CD4 specificities.

V was trimmed by 3 bases and J by 12 bases, leaving 18 bases between them. This CDR3 spans 14 amino acids. Germline lookup yields CDR1 MGHRA and CDR2 YSYEKL. This clonotype was sampled from an adult who was a healthcare worker with PCR-confirmed SARS-CoV-2 infection or an uninfected control (not recorded which). The chain uses TRBV4-1 and TRBJ2-1, with TRBD2 as a possible D gene (6 bases). The specimen was whole blood. This CDR3 is CASSQGTRNRWQFF. In DNA form, the CDR3 reads TGCGCCAGCAGCCAGGGGACTCGTAACCGTTGGCAGTTCTTC.